Listed here are 22 T cell receptor beta chains from one sample, sequenced in a study of shared clonotypes between healthy human individuals (dated by TCRdb to the early 2020s). The library came from the immunoSEQ multiplex PCR assay. TCRdb obtained this table from immuneACCESS and retained in-frame rearrangements with V and J assigned. These tables miss some clones; where compared with another copy, unresolved V genes account for less than half of the shortfall, and the remainder is unexplained. Counted in this sample were about 2.3 million clones; roughly 90% of them appeared once. The top ten clonotypes cover around 0.35% of the sample. Sample: naive CD4+ T cells from PBMCs. Per the publication, the cell subset or site label means: CD45RA+ positively selected. Every receptor here comes from a man in his late teens or twenties in good health. Some clones in this sample may be carry-over from other donors' samples.

This sequence joins TRBV5-1 and TRBJ2-5; TRBD1 agrees at 8 bases. The CDR3 contains 14 residues. Germline values: CDR1 SGHRS, CDR2 YFSETQ. After removal of 4 bases from V and 5 bases from J, the junction contained 7 bases not matched to a gene. As DNA, the CDR3 is TGCGCCAGCAGCACTCAACGACAGGGGGAGACCCAGTACTTC. It translates to CASSTQRQGETQYF.

This sequence joins TRBV2 and TRBJ2-1, with D perhaps matching TRBD2 (5 bases). CDR1 SNHLY and CDR2 FYNNEI come from the germline V gene. The CDR3 covers 15 residues. Trimming took off 3 bases at V and 10 bases at J, with 19 bases between the two ends. The DNA of the CDR3 is TGTGCCAGCAGTGAGGACCCCATGAGGGAGCGAGAGCAGTTCTTC. Amino acids: CASSEDPMREREQFF.

This clone was detected a few times. The rearrangement joins TRBV2 to TRBJ1-1; D is unclear. The CDR3 covers 13 residues. In germline, CDR1 is SNHLY, CDR2 FYNNEI. Between the trimmed V and J ends, which lost 7 bases and 0 bases, there was a span of 9 bases. The CDR3 protein is CASKSDVNTEAFF. The DNA for the CDR3 is TGTGCCAGCAAGTCAGACGTGAACACTGAAGCTTTCTTT.

CDR3 sequence reads: CASSDRLAAYNEQFF. Here the CDR3 DNA reads TGTGCCAGCAGCGATCGACTAGCAGCTTACAATGAGCAGTTCTTC. The rearrangement joins TRBV25-1 to TRBJ2-1; 7 bases agree with TRBD2. Looked up from germline, CDR1 is MGHDK and CDR2 is SYGVNS. This CDR3 contains 15 residues. V lost 6 bases and J lost 4; bases outside the gene matches: 9.

V usage is TRBV10-3 and J usage is TRBJ1-2; 7 bases match TRBD1. V was pared by 3 bases and J by 1 base, with 5 bases of the junction left unmatched. The CDR3 contains 15 residues. Germline V gene data show CDR1 as ENHRY and CDR2 as SYGVKD. The CDR3, as DNA: TGTGCCATCAGTGACCTGACAGGGCTTAACTATGGCTACACCTTC. Encoded protein: CAISDLTGLNYGYTF.

The chain has TRBV6-5 and TRBJ1-1; TRBD1 is a possible D gene (6 bases). Germline V gives CDR1 MNHEY, CDR2 SVGAGI. The CDR3 sequence is 12 residues long. V lost 6 bases, J lost 11 bases, and 16 bases lay in between. The CDR3 protein is CASRRDIGRAFF. CDR3 nucleotides: TGTGCCAGCAGGCGGGACATAGGTAGGGCTTTCTTT.

A note on this clone: At one end the junction does not follow the germline gene, possibly because of a read error. This rearrangement joins TRBV7-2 to TRBJ2-1, with TRBD1 matching over 8 bases. This CDR3 is built from 13 residues. Germline values: CDR1 SGHTA, CDR2 FQGNSA. Here the CDR3 reads CASRLAGGHEQFF. The CDR3 DNA sequence: TGTGCCAGCAGGTTAGCAGGGGGCCATGAGCAGTTCTTC.

The gene calls are TRBV5-8 and TRBJ2-2, with TRBD1 as a possible D gene (6 bases). V was cut by 0 bases and J by 7 bases, with 7 bases left in between. Germline V gene sequence: CDR1 SGHTS, CDR2 YDEGEE. This CDR3 comprises 13 residues. The CDR3 DNA reads as TGTGCCAGCAGCTTGGACAGGGACGGGGAGCTGTTTTTT. Translating gives CASSLDRDGELFF. Variable domain in full (rest from reference TRBV5-8 and TRBJ2-2): EAGVTQSPTHLIKTRGQQATLRCSPISGHTSVYWYQQALGLGLQFLLWYDEGEERNRGNFPPRFSGRQFPNYSSELNVNALELEDSALYLCASSLDRDGELFFGEGSRLTVL.

This clone was detected only once. The rearrangement links TRBV2 to TRBJ1-3; D may be TRBD1 (5 bases). Germline CDR1 and CDR2: SNHLY and FYNNEI. V was pared by 7 bases and J by 1 base, with 14 bases between. The CDR3 spans 15 residues. The CDR3 here is CASKQGFISGNTIYF. The CDR3 region has the DNA TGTGCCAGCAAGCAGGGCTTCATTTCTGGAAACACCATATATTTT.

The chain recombines TRBV28 with TRBJ1-4, with no clear D. The CDR3 sequence is 12 residues long. Trimming pared 9 bases from V and 7 bases from J, leaving 12 bases between. Germline assignment: CDR1 MDHEN and CDR2 SYDVKM. This CDR3 is CASGRVGEKLFF. CDR3 in DNA: TGTGCCAGTGGCCGAGTGGGTGAAAAACTGTTTTTT.

V gene TRBV5-4 combines with J gene TRBJ2-3, with TRBD2 matching 7 bases. J lost 5 bases, V lost 4 bases, and 7 bases had no gene match. The V gene's germline CDR1 is SGHNT and CDR2 YYREEE (reference sequence). The CDR3 contains 14 residues. This chain's CDR3 is CASSRGGEVDTQYF. In nucleotides, the CDR3 is TGTGCCAGCAGCCGCGGGGGAGAGGTAGATACGCAGTATTTT.

The chain joins TRBV7-3 to TRBJ2-5; TRBD1 matches 9 bases. The CDR3 spans 14 residues. Per the germline V gene, CDR1 is SGHTA and CDR2 is FQGTGA. The trim removed 5 bases at V and 5 bases at J, leaving 6 bases unmatched. For the CDR3, the DNA is TGTGCCAGCAGCCGGACAGGGGCGGCGGAGACCCAGTACTTC. Its protein product is CASSRTGAAETQYF. Filled out from reference TRBV7-3 and TRBJ2-5, the complete variable domain reads GAGVSQTPSNKVTEKGKYVELRCDPISGHTALYWYRQSLGQGPEFLIYFQGTGAADDSGLPNDRFFAVRPEGSVSTLKIQRTERGDSAVYLCASSRTGAAETQYFGPGTRLLVL.

The rearrangement joins TRBV27 to TRBJ1-4; no clear D. The CDR3 totals 20 residues. The V end lost 5 bases, the J end lost 8 bases, and 33 bases lay between the germline ends. CDR1 and CDR2 (germline): MNHEY, SMNVEV (reference sequence). CDR3: CASSPLSALSSGSLMEKLFF. The CDR3 DNA follows: TGTGCCAGCAGTCCCCTCTCGGCCCTTTCTTCCGGATCCCTAATGGAAAAACTGTTTTTT.

V is TRBV21-1 and J is TRBJ1-1. TRBV21-1 is a listed pseudogene. The CDR3 extends over 12 amino acids. CDR3 coding DNA: TGTGCCAGCAGCGTCCACGACGGTGAAGCTTTCTTT. Its translation is CASSVHDGEAFF.

Turning to this clone: The sample holds other DNA sequences that translate to the same CDR3. The chain uses TRBV10-3 and TRBJ2-1; D is unresolved. This CDR3 has 12 residues. Germline V gene data show CDR1 as ENHRY and CDR2 as SYGVKD. V lost 3 bases to trimming and J lost 4 bases, with 4 bases between them. The CDR3 bases are TGTGCCATCAGTGAACAGTACAATGAGCAGTTCTTC. Translated, it gives CAISEQYNEQFF.

This sequence joins TRBV6-4 and TRBJ1-2; a weak D match, TRBD1 (5 bases). This CDR3 is built from 14 residues. Trimming cost V 3 bases and J 2 bases, with 10 bases left between them. Germline CDR1 reads MRHNA; CDR2 reads SNTAGT. In DNA form, the CDR3 reads TGTGCCAGCAGTGAAAACGGGGGGAACTATGGCTACACCTTC. It codes for CASSENGGNYGYTF.

This chain links TRBV20-1 with TRBJ2-1; D gene uncertain. The CDR3 runs to 11 residues. V was cut by 0 bases and J by 10 bases, with 7 bases left in between. Germline V CDR1 and CDR2: DFQATT, SNEGSKA (reference sequence). The chain's CDR3 is CSARDDPEQFF. The CDR3 DNA follows: TGCAGTGCTAGAGATGACCCAGAGCAGTTCTTC.

The chain is built from TRBV29-1 and TRBJ1-1; D remains unclear. With 4 bases removed from V and 0 bases from J, the gap between germline ends came to 15 bases. Germline CDR1 is SQVTM and CDR2 is ANQGSEA. The CDR3 is 15 amino acids. CDR3 DNA sequence: TGCAGCGTTGGAGCTGGAGGAAGTATGAACACTGAAGCTTTCTTT. It is translated as CSVGAGGSMNTEAFF.

The sample holds a few counts of this clone. The CDR3 DNA reads as TGTGCCAGCAGCCAGGACCAAAATGAGCAGTTCTTC. Residues: CASSQDQNEQFF. This rearrangement joins TRBV4-2 to TRBJ2-1; D is uncertain. Germline V gene sequence: CDR1 LGHNA, CDR2 YNFKEQ. Deletions cut 3 bases from V and 7 bases from J, with 7 bases between. There are 12 residues in the CDR3.

This rearrangement joins TRBV5-4 to TRBJ2-3, with 7 bases that match TRBD2. The CDR3 spans 16 residues. Per the germline V gene, CDR1 is SGHNT and CDR2 is YYREEE (reference sequence). J was trimmed by 4 bases and V by 0 bases; bases with no gene match: 8. The DNA of the CDR3 is TGTGCCAGCAGCTTGGGGGCGGGAGCGTTGTCAGATACGCAGTATTTT. It specifies CASSLGAGALSDTQYF.

The genes are TRBV28 and TRBJ2-1; D may be TRBD1 (5 bases). Germline V gene data show CDR1 as MDHEN and CDR2 as SYDVKM. The CDR3 has 14 amino acids. Trimming cost V 4 bases and J 8 bases, with 15 bases left between them. CDR3 residues: CASSYFQGDDEQFF. The CDR3 nucleotides read TGTGCCAGCAGTTATTTCCAGGGCGACGATGAGCAGTTCTTC.

The J gene is TRBJ2-7, the V gene TRBV4-1, with 9 bases lining up with TRBD1. The CDR3 loop spans 15 amino acids. The V gene's germline CDR1 is MGHRA and CDR2 YSYEKL. J was trimmed by 3 bases and V by 1 base; bases with no gene match: 4. CDR3 loop: CASSQGGTGNYEQYF. CDR3 DNA: TGCGCCAGCAGCCAAGGGGGGACAGGGAACTACGAGCAGTACTTC.